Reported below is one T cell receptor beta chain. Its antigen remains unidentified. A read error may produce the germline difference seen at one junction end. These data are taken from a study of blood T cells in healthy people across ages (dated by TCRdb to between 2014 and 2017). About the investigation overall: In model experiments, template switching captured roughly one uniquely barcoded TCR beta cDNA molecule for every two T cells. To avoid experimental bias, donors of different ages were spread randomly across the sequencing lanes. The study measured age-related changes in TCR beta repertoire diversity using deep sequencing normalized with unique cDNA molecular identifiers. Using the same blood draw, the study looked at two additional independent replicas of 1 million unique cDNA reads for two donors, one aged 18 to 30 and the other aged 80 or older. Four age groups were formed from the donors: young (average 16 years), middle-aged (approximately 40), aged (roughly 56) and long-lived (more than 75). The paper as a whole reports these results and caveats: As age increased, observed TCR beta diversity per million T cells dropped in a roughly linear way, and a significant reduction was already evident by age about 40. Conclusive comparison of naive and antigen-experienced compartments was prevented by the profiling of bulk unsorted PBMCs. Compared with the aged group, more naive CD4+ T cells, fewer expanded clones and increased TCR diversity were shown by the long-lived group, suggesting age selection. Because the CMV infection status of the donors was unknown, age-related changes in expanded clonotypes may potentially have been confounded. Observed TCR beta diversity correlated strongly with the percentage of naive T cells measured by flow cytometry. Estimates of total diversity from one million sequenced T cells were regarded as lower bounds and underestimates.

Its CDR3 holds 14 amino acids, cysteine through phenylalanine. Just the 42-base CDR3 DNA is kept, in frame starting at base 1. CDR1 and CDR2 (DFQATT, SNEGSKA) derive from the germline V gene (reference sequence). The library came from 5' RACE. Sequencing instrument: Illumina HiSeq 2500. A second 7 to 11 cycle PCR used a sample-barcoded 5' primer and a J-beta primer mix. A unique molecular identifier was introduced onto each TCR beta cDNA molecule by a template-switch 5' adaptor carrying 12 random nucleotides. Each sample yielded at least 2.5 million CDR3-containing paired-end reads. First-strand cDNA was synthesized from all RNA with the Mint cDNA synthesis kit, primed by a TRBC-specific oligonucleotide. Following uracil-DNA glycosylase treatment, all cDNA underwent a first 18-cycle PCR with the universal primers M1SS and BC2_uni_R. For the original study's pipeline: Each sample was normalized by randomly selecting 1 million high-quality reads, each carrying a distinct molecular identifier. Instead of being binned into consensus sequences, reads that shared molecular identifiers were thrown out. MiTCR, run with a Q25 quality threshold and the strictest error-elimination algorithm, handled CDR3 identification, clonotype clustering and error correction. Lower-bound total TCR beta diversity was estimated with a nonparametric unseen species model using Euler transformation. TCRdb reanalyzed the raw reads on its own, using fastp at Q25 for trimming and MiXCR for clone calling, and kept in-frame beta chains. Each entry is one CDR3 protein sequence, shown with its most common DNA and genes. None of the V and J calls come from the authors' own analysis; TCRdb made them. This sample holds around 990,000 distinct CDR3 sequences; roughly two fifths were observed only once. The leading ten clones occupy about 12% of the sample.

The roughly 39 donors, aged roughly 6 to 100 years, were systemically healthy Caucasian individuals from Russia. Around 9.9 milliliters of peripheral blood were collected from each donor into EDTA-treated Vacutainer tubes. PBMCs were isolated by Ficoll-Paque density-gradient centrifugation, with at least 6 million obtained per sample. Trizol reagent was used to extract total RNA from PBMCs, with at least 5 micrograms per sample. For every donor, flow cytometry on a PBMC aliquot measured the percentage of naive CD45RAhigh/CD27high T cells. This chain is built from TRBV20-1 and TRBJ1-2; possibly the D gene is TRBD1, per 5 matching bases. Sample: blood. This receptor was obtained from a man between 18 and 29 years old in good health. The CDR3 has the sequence CSARGSGDVNGYTF. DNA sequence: TGCAGTGCGAGAGGGTCGGGGGATGTGAATGGCTACACCTTC.